The 29 T cell receptor beta chains given below trace back to one sample, sequenced in a study of Graves' ophthalmopathy and Graves' hyperthyroidism. For repertoire sequencing, the TCR beta CDR3 regions were amplified from RNA transcripts. Following a first-round RT-PCR that used HTBI primers, a second-round multiplex PCR was carried out. TCRdb redid the calling of the multiplex PCR reads with MiXCR, one entry per CDR3 protein. The sample has 560,000 or so distinct CDR3 sequences, 35% to 40% seen once; the top ten hold about 4%. What was sequenced was peripheral blood or thyroid tissue (not recorded which). Every receptor here comes from an adult man with Graves' hyperthyroidism.

The chain carries TRBV2 and TRBJ1-2; 8 bases match TRBD1. The CDR3 extends over 14 amino acids. Trimming removed 8 bases from V and 8 bases from J; junction bases left unmatched: 13. Germline CDR1 is SNHLY and CDR2 is FYNNEI. This chain's CDR3 is CASSTGVQDRGYTF. CDR3 nucleotides: TGTGCCAGCTCGACAGGGGTGCAGGATCGGGGCTACACCTTC.

A few counts support this clonotype. This chain connects TRBV5-1 to TRBJ2-2; D is perhaps TRBD2 (6 bases). CDR1 is SGHRS, CDR2 YFSETQ, per germline. CDR3 length equals 17 residues. Between the trimmed V and J ends, which lost 1 base and 3 bases, there was a span of 16 bases. The DNA for the CDR3 is TGCGCCAGCAGCTTGATTTGGGGGGTTCTGGACACCGGGGAGCTGTTTTTT. Translated, it gives CASSLIWGVLDTGELFF.

There are a few counts of this clonotype. J is TRBJ1-5 and V is TRBV7-9, with TRBD1 as a possible D gene (6 bases). There are 13 residues in the CDR3. The germline V gene encodes CDR1 SEHNR and CDR2 FQNEAQ (reference sequence). V lost 4 bases and J lost 7, with 11 bases in between. DNA for the CDR3: TGTGCCAGCAGCTCAGGGGTAGGGCAGCCCCAGCATTTT. It translates to CASSSGVGQPQHF.

A few counts support this clonotype. The rearrangement joins TRBV24-1 to TRBJ2-3; the match to TRBD2 covers 13 bases. Trimming took 4 bases from V and 7 from J; bases not matched to a gene: 7. There are 16 residues in the CDR3. Germline loops: CDR1 KGHDR, CDR2 SFDVKD. The CDR3 protein is CATSDKLAGGRHTQYF. In DNA, the CDR3 is TGTGCCACCAGTGACAAACTAGCGGGAGGGCGCCATACGCAGTATTTT.

This rearrangement joins TRBV7-3 to TRBJ2-5; the match to TRBD2 covers 7 bases. Gene TRBJ2-1 matches the end of the DNA better, so the J call may be wrong. The CDR3 runs to 14 residues. Germline loops: CDR1 SGHTA, CDR2 FQGTGA. The CDR3 region is CASSLNHGGNEQFF. DNA for the CDR3: TGTGCCAGCAGCTTAAACCACGGGGGGAATGAGCAGTTCTTC.

The chain combines TRBV2 with TRBJ1-4; tentative D call: TRBD1 (6 bases). Trimming stripped 5 bases from V and 4 bases from J, with 14 bases between. The CDR3 loop spans 15 amino acids. Germline CDR1 and CDR2: SNHLY and FYNNEI. The CDR3 spells CASSWSGQSNEKLFF. CDR3 DNA: TGTGCCAGCAGTTGGAGTGGACAGAGTAATGAAAAACTGTTTTTT.

This clonotype was seen at least ten times. V gene TRBV12-3 or TRBV12-4 combines with J gene TRBJ1-1; D may be TRBD1 (5 bases). Trimming left V 3 bases short and J 1 base short, with 6 bases between. The CDR3 runs 13 residues. Here the CDR3 DNA reads TGTGCCAGCAGTTTTGGGGGGAACACTGAAGCTTTCTTT. It specifies CASSFGGNTEAFF.

The rearrangement links TRBV2 to TRBJ2-7; 10 bases line up with TRBD1. The tail of the sequence fits TRBJ2-1 better, so the J call may be wrong. Germline V CDR1 and CDR2: SNHLY, FYNNEI. The CDR3 spans 14 residues. CDR3 residues: CATRRDRGRNEQFF. Written as DNA, the CDR3 is TGTGCCACCCGGCGGGACAGGGGTAGGAATGAGCAGTTCTTC.

The rearrangement links TRBV29-1 to TRBJ1-1; D perhaps matches TRBD1 (6 bases). Trimming cost V 4 bases and J 6 bases, with 12 bases left between them. The CDR3 covers 12 residues. Germline CDR1 is SQVTM and CDR2 is ANQGSEA. The CDR3: CSVGTGTPEAFF. The CDR3 region has the DNA TGCAGCGTTGGGACCGGGACACCTGAAGCTTTCTTT.

For this clonotype: The junction differs from germline at one of its ends, possibly a read error. V gene TRBV12-3 or TRBV12-4 combines with J gene TRBJ1-1; no firm D call. CDR3 length: 15 amino acids. CDR3 region: CASSPGAGRNTEAFF. CDR3 coding DNA: TGTGCGAGCAGCCCTGGAGCGGGCCGGAACACTGAAGCTTTCTTT.

With regard to this clonotype: Being one base from a much bigger clone, this may be a read error. J is TRBJ2-5 and V is TRBV7-2; D is possibly TRBD1 or TRBD2 (5 bases each). This CDR3 has 15 amino acids. In germline, CDR1 is SGHTA, CDR2 FQGNSA. The ends were cut back, 6 bases at V and 5 bases at J, with 19 bases in the middle. The CDR3 bases are TGTGCCAGCAGGGCCGGGGCATTCATGTGGGAGACCCAGTACTTC. Its translation is CASRAGAFMWETQYF.

The chain couples TRBV6-6 to TRBJ1-1; TRBD1 might be the D (5 bases). Germline lookup yields CDR1 MNHNY and CDR2 SVGAGI (reference sequence). Trimming stripped 0 bases from V and 6 bases from J, with 11 bases between. This CDR3 has 14 residues. CDR3 protein: CASSYSGRDPEAFF. In DNA form, the CDR3 reads TGTGCCAGCAGTTACTCCGGCAGGGACCCTGAAGCTTTCTTT.

V and J are TRBV12-3 or TRBV12-4 and TRBJ2-4; 14 bases line up with TRBD2. The CDR3 has 17 residues. V lost 2 bases, J lost 5 bases, and 5 bases stayed unmatched. Here the CDR3 DNA reads TGTGCCAGCAGTTTAACAGGACTAGCGGGAGGCGAAAACATTCAGTACTTC. Amino acid sequence: CASSLTGLAGGENIQYF.

The V and J genes are TRBV29-1 and TRBJ2-7; 9 bases agree with TRBD2. The CDR3 runs to 16 residues. Germline V gives CDR1 SQVTM, CDR2 ANQGSEA. The J segment lost 0 bases and the V segment lost 8 bases, leaving 14 bases of the junction unmatched. The CDR3 DNA sequence: TGCAGCACGCACCCGGGACTAGCTCTAAGCTCCTACGAGCAGTACTTC. This codes for CSTHPGLALSSYEQYF.

This clonotype was seen at least ten times. The junction and the germline gene differ at one end; a read error may be behind it. This chain links TRBV7-7 with TRBJ2-5; 7 bases agree with TRBD1. This CDR3 contains 13 residues. Germline lookup yields CDR1 SSHAT and CDR2 FNYEAQ (reference sequence). CDR3 nucleotide sequence: TGTGCTAGCAGCACGGGACAGTTGGAGACCCAGTACTTC. Protein product: CASSTGQLETQYF.

The V and J genes are TRBV12-3 or TRBV12-4 and TRBJ1-1; maybe TRBD1 (6 bases). This CDR3 is 14 amino acids long. V was trimmed by 8 bases and J by 4 bases, leaving 17 bases between them. The CDR3 loop is CASGPGQGSTEAFF. CDR3 DNA: TGTGCCAGCGGCCCGGGACAAGGGAGCACTGAAGCTTTCTTT.

This clonotype was seen repeatedly, ten times or more. This CDR3 reads CSARGGAAGQYEQYF. The CDR3 region has the DNA TGCAGTGCCCGTGGTGGGGCAGCGGGACAGTACGAGCAGTACTTC. The V and J genes are TRBV20-1 and TRBJ2-7; D possibly uses TRBD1 or TRBD2 (7 bases each). Germline V lookup: CDR1 DFQATT, CDR2 SNEGSKA (reference sequence). Trimming pared 6 bases from V and 4 bases from J, leaving 22 bases between. This CDR3 has 15 residues.

As concerns this clonotype: A single base separates this from a much larger clone, so it may be a read error. The rearrangement uses TRBV15 and TRBJ2-5; TRBD2 might be the D (7 bases). The CDR3 is 14 amino acids. Germline lookup yields CDR1 LNHNV and CDR2 YYDKDF (reference sequence). The CDR3 is CTTSVGGAQETQYF. CDR3 sequence (DNA): TGTACCACCAGCGTGGGGGGGGCACAAGAGACCCAGTACTTC.

This clonotype showed up just a few times. CDR3 DNA: TGTGCCAGCAGCGTTCCGTTAGATCAGCCCCAGCATTTT. Translating it yields CASSVPLDQPQHF. The genes are TRBV2 and TRBJ1-5, with D hard to call. V was cut by 6 bases and J by 5 bases, with 11 bases left in between. The CDR3 has 13 residues. Germline CDR1 and CDR2: SNHLY and FYNNEI.

The V and J genes are TRBV30 and TRBJ1-1, with a possible D match to TRBD1 (6 bases). V lost 3 bases, J lost 3 bases, and 11 bases lay in between. The CDR3 sequence is 13 residues long. Germline V gene sequence: CDR1 GTSNPN, CDR2 SVGIG (reference sequence). CDR3 sequence (DNA): TGTGCCTGGAGCATGAGGGGGGACACTGAAGCTTTCTTT. This gives the protein CAWSMRGDTEAFF.

The chain links TRBV4-2 to TRBJ2-7; D perhaps matches TRBD1 (6 bases). Germline loops: CDR1 LGHNA, CDR2 YNFKEQ. This CDR3 has 16 amino acids. Trimming removed 0 bases at V and 7 bases at J, with 19 bases between. CDR3 amino acids: CASSQERQALLTEQYF. For the CDR3, the DNA is TGTGCCAGCAGCCAAGAACGACAGGCCCTCCTTACAGAGCAGTACTTC.

CDR3 region: CASSPKPGSPLRYGYTF. For the CDR3, the DNA is TGTGCCAGTAGCCCAAAGCCGGGATCTCCACTGCGGTATGGCTACACCTTC. The chain recombines TRBV19 with TRBJ1-2; D not resolved. There are 17 residues in the CDR3. V lost 6 bases and J lost 5, with 25 bases in between. Germline values: CDR1 LNHDA, CDR2 SQIVND (reference sequence).

This clonotype has a handful of counts. This chain joins TRBV12-3 or TRBV12-4 and TRBJ2-2; unclear D gene. The CDR3 has 14 amino acids. Trimming cost V 3 bases and J 1 base, with 6 bases left between them. CDR3 nucleotides: TGTGCCAGCAGTTTTAGTATGAACACCGGGGAGCTGTTTTTT. It encodes CASSFSMNTGELFF.

The chain uses TRBV29-1 and TRBJ1-4; no clear D. The V end was cut by 4 bases, the J end by 8 bases, with 8 bases between. In germline, CDR1 is SQVTM, CDR2 ANQGSEA. The CDR3 has 11 residues. In nucleotides, the CDR3 is TGCAGCGTTGGGGGTCCGGAAAAACTGTTTTTT. This encodes CSVGGPEKLFF.

This clonotype was picked up many times. The rearrangement joins TRBV7-9 to TRBJ2-7; D gene uncertain. V lost 3 bases to trimming and J lost 3 bases, with 9 bases between them. The length of the CDR3 is 13 residues. Germline V gives CDR1 SEHNR, CDR2 FQNEAQ (reference sequence). The CDR3, as DNA: TGTGCCAGCAGCTTTGGACGGAGCTACGAGCAGTACTTC. Residues: CASSFGRSYEQYF.

Details on this clonotype: A read error may be the cause here, since a much bigger clone is one base away. The V call is TRBV9, the J call TRBJ2-5; D is unclear. Germline V gene lookup returns CDR1 SGDLS and CDR2 YYNGEE. Trimming removed 3 bases from V and 0 bases from J, with 12 bases in between. The CDR3 length is 15 residues. The CDR3 reads CASSARGRYQETQYF. DNA for the CDR3: TGTGCCAGCAGCGCCCGCGGCAGGTACCAAGAGACCCAGTACTTC.

A word on this clonotype: This sequence may be a read error, since a much larger clone differs from it by one base. This chain uses TRBV6-1 with TRBJ2-5; TRBD2 aligns across 12 bases. V shed 3 bases and J 5 bases; nucleotides not matched to a gene: 4. The CDR3 is 15 amino acids. The germline V gene encodes CDR1 MNHNS and CDR2 SASEGT. The CDR3 coding sequence is TGTGCCAGCAGTGAGACTAGCGGGAGATCGGAGACCCAGTACTTC. Its translation is CASSETSGRSETQYF.

The rearrangement links TRBV12-3 or TRBV12-4 to TRBJ2-7, with TRBD2 as a possible D gene (6 bases). There are 13 residues in the CDR3. V was cut by 4 bases and J by 5 bases, with 12 bases left in between. CDR3 nucleotides: TGTGCCAGCAGTTCGGATAGCGGCGACGAGCAGTACTTC. Translating it yields CASSSDSGDEQYF.

This clonotype was seen many times. The chain joins TRBV5-8 to TRBJ2-7; D may correspond to TRBD1 or TRBD2 (5 bases each). Germline lookup yields CDR1 SGHTS and CDR2 YDEGEE. The V gene lost 2 bases and the J gene lost 4 bases, with 10 bases spanning the gap. The CDR3 covers 13 residues. CDR3 residues: CASSFGAQYEQYF. As DNA, the CDR3 is TGTGCCAGCAGCTTCGGGGCTCAATACGAGCAGTACTTC.